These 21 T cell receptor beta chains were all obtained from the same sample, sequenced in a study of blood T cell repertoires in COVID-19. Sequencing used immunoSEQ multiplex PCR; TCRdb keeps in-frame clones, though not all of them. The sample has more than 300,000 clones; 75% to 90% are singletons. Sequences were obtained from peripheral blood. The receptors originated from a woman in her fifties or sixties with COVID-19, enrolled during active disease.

CDR3 region: CAYSEGVSPLHF. The CDR3 DNA follows: TGTGCCTACAGTGAGGGAGTTTCACCCCTCCACTTT. The chain links TRBV30 to TRBJ1-6; unclear D gene. The CDR3 has 12 residues. Germline CDR1 is GTSNPN and CDR2 is SVGIG (reference sequence). The ends were cut back, 7 bases at V and 9 bases at J, with 13 bases in the middle.

CDR3 residues: CASIGGPDTQYF. CDR3 coding DNA: TGCGCCAGCATCGGAGGGCCAGATACGCAGTATTTT. The chain has TRBV5-1 and TRBJ2-3; possibly TRBD2 for D (6 bases). This CDR3 is 12 amino acids long. Germline lookup yields CDR1 SGHRS and CDR2 YFSETQ. Trimming took 6 bases from V and 4 from J, leaving 9 bases between them.

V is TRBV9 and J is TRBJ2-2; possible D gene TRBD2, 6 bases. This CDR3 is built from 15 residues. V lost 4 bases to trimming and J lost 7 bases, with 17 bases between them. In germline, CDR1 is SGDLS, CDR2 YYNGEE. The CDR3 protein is CASSTRPEGIGELFF. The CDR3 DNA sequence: TGTGCCAGCAGCACGAGACCGGAGGGGATCGGGGAGCTGTTTTTT.

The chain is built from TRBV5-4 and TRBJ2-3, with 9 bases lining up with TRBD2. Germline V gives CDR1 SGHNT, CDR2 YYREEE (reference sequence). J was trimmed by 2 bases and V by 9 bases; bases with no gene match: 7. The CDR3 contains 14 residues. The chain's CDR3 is CATKTSGNTDTQYF. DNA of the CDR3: TGTGCCACCAAGACTAGCGGCAACACAGATACGCAGTATTTT.

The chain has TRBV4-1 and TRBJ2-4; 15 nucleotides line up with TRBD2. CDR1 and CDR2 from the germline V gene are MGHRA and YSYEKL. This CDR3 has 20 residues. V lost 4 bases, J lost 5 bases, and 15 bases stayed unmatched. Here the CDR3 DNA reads TGCGCCAGCAGCCCTCCCCCCGGGACTAGCGGGAGGCCTCGACAAAACATTCAGTACTTC. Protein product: CASSPPPGTSGRPRQNIQYF.

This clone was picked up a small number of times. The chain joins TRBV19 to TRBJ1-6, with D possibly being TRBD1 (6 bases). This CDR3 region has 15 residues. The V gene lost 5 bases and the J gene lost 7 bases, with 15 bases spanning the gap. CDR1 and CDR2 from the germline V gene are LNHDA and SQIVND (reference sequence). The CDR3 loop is CASSAFRGVNSPLHF. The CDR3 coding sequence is TGTGCCAGTAGTGCATTCAGGGGAGTGAATTCACCCCTCCACTTT.

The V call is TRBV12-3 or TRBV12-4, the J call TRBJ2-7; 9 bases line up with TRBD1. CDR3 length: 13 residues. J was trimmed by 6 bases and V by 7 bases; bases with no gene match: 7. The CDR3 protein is CASTLGQGGEQYF. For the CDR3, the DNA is TGTGCCAGCACCCTGGGACAGGGCGGCGAGCAGTACTTC.

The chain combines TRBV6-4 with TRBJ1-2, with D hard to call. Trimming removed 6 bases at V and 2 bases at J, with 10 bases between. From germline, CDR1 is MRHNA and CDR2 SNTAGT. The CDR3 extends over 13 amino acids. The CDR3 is CASSTESNYGYTF. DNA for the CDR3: TGTGCCAGCAGCACTGAAAGCAACTATGGCTACACCTTC.

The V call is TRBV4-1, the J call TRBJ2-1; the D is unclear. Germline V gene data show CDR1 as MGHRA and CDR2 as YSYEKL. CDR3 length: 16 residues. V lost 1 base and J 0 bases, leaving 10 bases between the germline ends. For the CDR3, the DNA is TGCGCCAGCAGCCAAGGACGCTGGAGCTCCTACAATGAGCAGTTCTTC. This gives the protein CASSQGRWSSYNEQFF.

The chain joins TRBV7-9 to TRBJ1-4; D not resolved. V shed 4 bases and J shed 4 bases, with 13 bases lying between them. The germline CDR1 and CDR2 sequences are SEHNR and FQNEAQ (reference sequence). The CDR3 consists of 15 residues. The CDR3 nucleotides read TGTGCCAGCAGCTCCGGCGGGCAGTTTAATGAAAAACTGTTTTTT. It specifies CASSSGGQFNEKLFF.

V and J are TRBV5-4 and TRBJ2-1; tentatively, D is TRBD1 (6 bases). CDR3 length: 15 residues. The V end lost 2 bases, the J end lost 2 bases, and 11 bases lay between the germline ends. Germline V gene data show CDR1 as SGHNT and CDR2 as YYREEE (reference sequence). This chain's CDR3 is CASSLTGSPYNEQFF. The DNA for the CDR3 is TGTGCCAGCAGCTTAACAGGGTCCCCCTACAATGAGCAGTTCTTC.

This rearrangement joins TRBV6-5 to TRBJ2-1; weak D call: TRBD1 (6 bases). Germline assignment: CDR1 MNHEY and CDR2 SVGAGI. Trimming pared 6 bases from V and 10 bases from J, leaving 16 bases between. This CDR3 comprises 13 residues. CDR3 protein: CASRGASRNEQFF. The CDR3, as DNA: TGTGCCAGCAGGGGGGCTAGCCGGAACGAGCAGTTCTTC.

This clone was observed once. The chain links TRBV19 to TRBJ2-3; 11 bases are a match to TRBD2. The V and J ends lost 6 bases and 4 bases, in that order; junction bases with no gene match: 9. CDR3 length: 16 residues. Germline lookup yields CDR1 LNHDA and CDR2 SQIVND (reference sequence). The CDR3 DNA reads TGTGCCAGTAGGGTTACTAGCGGGAGTGGTGCAGATACGCAGTATTTT. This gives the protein CASRVTSGSGADTQYF.

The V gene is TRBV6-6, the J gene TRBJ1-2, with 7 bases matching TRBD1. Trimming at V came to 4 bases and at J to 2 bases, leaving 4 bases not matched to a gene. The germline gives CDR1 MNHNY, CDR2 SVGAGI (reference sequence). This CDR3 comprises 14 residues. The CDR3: CASSSDRNNYGYTF. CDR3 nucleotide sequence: TGTGCCAGCAGTTCGGACAGGAACAACTATGGCTACACCTTC.

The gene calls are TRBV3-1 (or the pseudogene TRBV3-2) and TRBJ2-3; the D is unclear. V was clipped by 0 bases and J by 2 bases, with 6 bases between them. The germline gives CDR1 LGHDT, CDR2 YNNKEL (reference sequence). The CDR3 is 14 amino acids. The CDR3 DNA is TGTGCCAGCAGCCAAGACAGTTACACAGATACGCAGTATTTT. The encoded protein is CASSQDSYTDTQYF.

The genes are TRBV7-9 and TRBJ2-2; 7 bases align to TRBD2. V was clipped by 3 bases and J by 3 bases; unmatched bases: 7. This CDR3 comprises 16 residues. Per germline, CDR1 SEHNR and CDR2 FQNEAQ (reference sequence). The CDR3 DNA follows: TGTGCCAGCAGCTTCTCTCTAGCGGTGGACACCGGGGAGCTGTTTTTT. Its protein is CASSFSLAVDTGELFF.

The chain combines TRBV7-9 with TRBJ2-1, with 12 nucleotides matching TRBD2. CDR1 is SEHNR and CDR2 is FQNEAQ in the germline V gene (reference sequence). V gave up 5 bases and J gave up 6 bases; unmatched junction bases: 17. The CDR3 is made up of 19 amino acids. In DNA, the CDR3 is TGTGCCAGCAGCCCCCGGCGGCTAGCGGGAGGGCCTTCGCTCAATGAGCAGTTCTTC. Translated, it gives CASSPRRLAGGPSLNEQFF.

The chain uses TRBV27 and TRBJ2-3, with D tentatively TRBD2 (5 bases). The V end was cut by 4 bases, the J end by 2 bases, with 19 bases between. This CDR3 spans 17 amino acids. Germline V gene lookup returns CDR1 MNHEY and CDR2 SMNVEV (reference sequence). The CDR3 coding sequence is TGTGCCAGCAGTTCCTATGGCTACGGGGAAGACACAGATACGCAGTATTTT. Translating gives CASSSYGYGEDTDTQYF.

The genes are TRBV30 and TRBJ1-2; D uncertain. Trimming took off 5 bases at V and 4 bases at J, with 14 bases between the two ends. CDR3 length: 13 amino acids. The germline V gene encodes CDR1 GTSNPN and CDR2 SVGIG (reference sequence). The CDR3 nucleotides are TGTGCCTGGGGCACCAGTGATGTCTATGGCTACACCTTC. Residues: CAWGTSDVYGYTF. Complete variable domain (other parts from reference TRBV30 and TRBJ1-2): SQTIHQWPATLVQPVGSPLSLECTVEGTSNPNLYWYRQAAGRGLQLLFYSVGIGQISSEVPQNLSASRPQDRQFILSSKKLLLSDSGFYLCAWGTSDVYGYTFGSGTRLTVV.

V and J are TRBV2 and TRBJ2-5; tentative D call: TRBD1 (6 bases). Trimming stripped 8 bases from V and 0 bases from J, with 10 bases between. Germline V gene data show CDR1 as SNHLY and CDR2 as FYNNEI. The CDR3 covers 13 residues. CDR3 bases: TGTGCCAGCCGCGGACAGTACCAAGAGACCCAGTACTTC. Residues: CASRGQYQETQYF.

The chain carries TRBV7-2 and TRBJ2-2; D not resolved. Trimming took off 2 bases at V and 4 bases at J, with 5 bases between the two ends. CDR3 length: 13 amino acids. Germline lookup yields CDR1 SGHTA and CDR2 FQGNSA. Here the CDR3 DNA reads TGTGCCAGCAGCTTATTCTCCACCGGGGAGCTGTTTTTT. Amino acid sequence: CASSLFSTGELFF.